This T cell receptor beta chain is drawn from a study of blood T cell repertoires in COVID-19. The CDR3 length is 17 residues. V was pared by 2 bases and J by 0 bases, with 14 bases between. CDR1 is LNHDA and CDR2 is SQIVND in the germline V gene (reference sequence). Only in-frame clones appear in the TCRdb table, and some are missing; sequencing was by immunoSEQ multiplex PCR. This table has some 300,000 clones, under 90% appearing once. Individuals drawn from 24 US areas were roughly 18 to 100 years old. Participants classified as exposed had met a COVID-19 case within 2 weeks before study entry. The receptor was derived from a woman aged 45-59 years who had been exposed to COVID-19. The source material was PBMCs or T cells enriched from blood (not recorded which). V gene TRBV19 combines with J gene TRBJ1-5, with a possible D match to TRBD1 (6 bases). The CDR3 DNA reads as TGTGCCAGTAGTATACTCCCGAAGGGGGTTAGCAATCAGCCCCAGCATTTT. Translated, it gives CASSILPKGVSNQPQHF.